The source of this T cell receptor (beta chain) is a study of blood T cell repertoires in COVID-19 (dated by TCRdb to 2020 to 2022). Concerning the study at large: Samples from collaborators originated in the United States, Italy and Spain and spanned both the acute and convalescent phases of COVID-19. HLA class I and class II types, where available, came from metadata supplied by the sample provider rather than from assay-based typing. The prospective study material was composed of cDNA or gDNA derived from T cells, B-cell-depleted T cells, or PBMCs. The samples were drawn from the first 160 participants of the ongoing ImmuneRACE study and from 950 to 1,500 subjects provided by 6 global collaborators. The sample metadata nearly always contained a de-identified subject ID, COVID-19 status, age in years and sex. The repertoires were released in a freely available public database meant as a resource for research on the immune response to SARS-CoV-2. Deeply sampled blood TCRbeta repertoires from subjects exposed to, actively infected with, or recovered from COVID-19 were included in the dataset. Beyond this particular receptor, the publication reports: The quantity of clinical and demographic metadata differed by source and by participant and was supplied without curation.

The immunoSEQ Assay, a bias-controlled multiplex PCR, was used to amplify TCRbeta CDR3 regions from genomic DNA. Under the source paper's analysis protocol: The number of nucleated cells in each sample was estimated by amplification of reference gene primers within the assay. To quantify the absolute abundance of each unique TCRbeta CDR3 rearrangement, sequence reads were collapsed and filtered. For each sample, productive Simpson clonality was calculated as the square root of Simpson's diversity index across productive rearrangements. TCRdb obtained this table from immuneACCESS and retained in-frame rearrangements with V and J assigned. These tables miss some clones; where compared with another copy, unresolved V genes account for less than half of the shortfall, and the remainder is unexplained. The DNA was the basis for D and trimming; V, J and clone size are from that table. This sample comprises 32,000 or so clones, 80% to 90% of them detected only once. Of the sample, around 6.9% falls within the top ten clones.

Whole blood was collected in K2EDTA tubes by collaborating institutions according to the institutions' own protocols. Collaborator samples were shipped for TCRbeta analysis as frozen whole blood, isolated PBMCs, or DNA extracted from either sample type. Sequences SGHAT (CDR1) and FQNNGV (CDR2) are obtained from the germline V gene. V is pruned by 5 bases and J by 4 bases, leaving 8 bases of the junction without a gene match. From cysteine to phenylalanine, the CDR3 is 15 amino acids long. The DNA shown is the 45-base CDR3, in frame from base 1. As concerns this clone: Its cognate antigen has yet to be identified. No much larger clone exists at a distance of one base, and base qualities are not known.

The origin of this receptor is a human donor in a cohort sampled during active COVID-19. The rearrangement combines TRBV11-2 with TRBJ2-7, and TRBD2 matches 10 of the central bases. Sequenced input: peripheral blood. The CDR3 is CASSMRAGGPYEQYF. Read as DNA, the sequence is TGTGCCAGCAGCATGAGAGCGGGAGGGCCGTACGAGCAGTACTTC.